The clone carrying this TCR beta chain was detected only a few times. Its cognate antigen is unknown. The data derive from a study of cytomegalovirus exposure and HLA in healthy donors. Findings and caveats of the study: The investigators catalogued 150 to 200 TCR beta chains as cytomegalovirus-associated. Presence/absence results assume similar sequencing depth per donor, which may not hold. Later findings reportedly placed an Asian-associated ancestry cluster below the roughly 700-donor mean for N-insertions.

The CDR3 extends over 14 amino acids. The V and J ends lost 2 bases and 5 bases respectively, with 14 bases between them. Germline CDR1 SGHRS, CDR2 YFSETQ. It was healthy bone marrow donors who served as donors. 13 Jbeta primers and 60 Vbeta primers were used for the PCR. Clones were read by immunoSEQ multiplex PCR, and TCRdb kept only the in-frame ones, dropping some. The sample holds 110,000 to 150,000 clones; nearly 80% are singletons and the top ten take 5.1%. Sequencing input: PBMCs. V and J are TRBV5-1 and TRBJ2-7; D may be TRBD1 (6 bases). The clonotype originates from a male donor in good health and CMV-seronegative. The CDR3 sequence is CASSFGQTTDEQYF. The CDR3 DNA follows: TGCGCCAGCAGCTTCGGACAGACAACCGACGAGCAGTACTTC.